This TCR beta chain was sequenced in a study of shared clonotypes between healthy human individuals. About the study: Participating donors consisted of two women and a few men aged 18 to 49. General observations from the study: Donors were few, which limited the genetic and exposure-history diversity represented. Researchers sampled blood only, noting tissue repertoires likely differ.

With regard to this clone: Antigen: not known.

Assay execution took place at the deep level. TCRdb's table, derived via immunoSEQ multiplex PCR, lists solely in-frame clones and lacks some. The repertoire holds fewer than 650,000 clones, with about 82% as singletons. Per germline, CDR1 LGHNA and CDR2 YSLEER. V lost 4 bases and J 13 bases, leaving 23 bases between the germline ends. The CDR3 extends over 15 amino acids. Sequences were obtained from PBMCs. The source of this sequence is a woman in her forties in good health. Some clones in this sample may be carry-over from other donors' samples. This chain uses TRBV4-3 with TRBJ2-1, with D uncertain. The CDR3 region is CASSLVADSRAPQFF. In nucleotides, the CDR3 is TGCGCCAGCAGCCTTGTAGCCGACTCTAGGGCTCCACAGTTCTTC.